What follows are 27 T cell receptor beta chains derived from one specimen sequenced in a study of shared clonotypes between healthy human individuals. Produced via immunoSEQ multiplex PCR; TCRdb's table is partial and in-frame only. Of some 1 million clones listed, around 76% were seen once; the top ten hold roughly 1.4%. The sequenced sample was memory CD4+ T cells sorted from blood. Subset defined: CD45RA-negative fraction. These receptors came from a man aged 18-30 years in good health.

Comment on this clone: Other DNA variants within this sample encode the same CDR3. The rearrangement uses TRBV10-3 and TRBJ1-6, with 9 bases that match TRBD1. Germline V CDR1 and CDR2: ENHRY, SYGVKD. Trimming removed 9 bases from V and 10 bases from J; junction bases left unmatched: 4. CDR3 size: 12 residues. The CDR3 nucleotides read TGTGCCATTGGGACAGGGAACTCACCCCTCCACTTT. This codes for CAIGTGNSPLHF.

The chain couples TRBV14 to TRBJ1-1, with D possibly being TRBD1 (5 bases). CDR3 length equals 16 residues. Germline V gene sequence: CDR1 SGHDN, CDR2 FVKESK. Trimming cost V 6 bases and J 2 bases, with 19 bases left between them. CDR3 DNA: TGTGCCAGCAGACCACTCCGAACGGGGGTAAACACTGAAGCTTTCTTT. This encodes CASRPLRTGVNTEAFF.

This rearrangement joins TRBV5-5 to TRBJ1-1; D is ambiguous. The CDR3 runs to 13 residues. Germline loops: CDR1 SGHKS, CDR2 YYEKEE (reference sequence). V lost 0 bases and J 5 bases, leaving 8 bases between the germline ends. The CDR3 loop is CASSLAPGTEAFF. In nucleotides, the CDR3 is TGTGCCAGCAGCTTGGCTCCTGGGACTGAAGCTTTCTTT.

This clone was seen once. Other nucleotide sequences from this sample produce the same CDR3. The chain has TRBV18 and TRBJ2-5, with D unclear. CDR3 size: 14 residues. The germline V and J ends were trimmed by 3 bases and 1 base, with 9 bases remaining between them. CDR1 is KGHSH, CDR2 LQKENI, per germline. Here the CDR3 reads CASSPRPGQETQYF. For the CDR3, the DNA is TGTGCCAGCTCACCCCGTCCGGGCCAAGAGACCCAGTACTTC.

The rearrangement links TRBV7-2 to TRBJ1-4, with D maybe TRBD1 (5 bases). V was cut by 1 base and J by 2 bases, with 11 bases left in between. In germline, CDR1 is SGHTA, CDR2 FQGNSA. The CDR3 runs 16 residues. Written as DNA, the CDR3 is TGTGCCAGCAGCTTAGTCGGACAAGGGACTAATGAAAAACTGTTTTTT. Residues: CASSLVGQGTNEKLFF.

This clone has at least ten counts. The V and J genes are TRBV19 and TRBJ2-7; tentatively, D is TRBD2 (6 bases). Germline V gene data show CDR1 as LNHDA and CDR2 as SQIVND (reference sequence). The ends were cut back, 1 base at V and 5 bases at J, with 12 bases in the middle. The CDR3 is made up of 14 amino acids. The CDR3 sequence is CASSIAGPGDEQYF. CDR3 DNA: TGTGCCAGTAGTATAGCAGGGCCGGGGGACGAGCAGTACTTC. Using reference TRBV19 and TRBJ2-7 for the parts outside the CDR3, the full variable domain is DGGITQSPKYLFRKEGQNVTLSCEQNLNHDAMYWYRQDPGQGLRLIYYSQIVNDFQKGDIAEGYSVSREKKESFPLTVTSAQKNPTAFYLCASSIAGPGDEQYFGPGTRLTVT.

This CDR3 is CASSLAAGFKEQYF. CDR3 in DNA: TGTGCCAGCAGCTTGGCGGCAGGGTTCAAGGAGCAGTACTTC. The gene calls are TRBV5-4 and TRBJ2-7, with D possibly matching TRBD1 (5 bases). Germline CDR1 and CDR2: SGHNT and YYREEE (reference sequence). The CDR3 spans 14 residues. V was pared by 0 bases and J by 7 bases, with 14 bases between.

The chain couples TRBV19 to TRBJ1-3; D gene ambiguous. V was trimmed by 4 bases and J by 4 bases, leaving 8 bases between them. The CDR3 length is 13 residues. The germline gives CDR1 LNHDA, CDR2 SQIVND (reference sequence). CDR3 nucleotides: TGTGCCAGTAGTAAGCGGACGGGAAACACCATATATTTT. It yields the protein CASSKRTGNTIYF.

V is TRBV30 and J is TRBJ2-7; TRBD2 agrees at 10 bases. V dropped 1 base and J dropped 4; count of bases not matched to a gene: 13. Germline CDR1 and CDR2: GTSNPN and SVGIG (reference sequence). CDR3 size: 17 residues. This CDR3 is CAWSASPLLAGVYEQYF. DNA of the CDR3: TGTGCCTGGAGTGCATCGCCCCTGCTAGCGGGAGTTTACGAGCAGTACTTC.

This sequence joins TRBV10-1 and TRBJ2-7; D is uncertain. Trimming removed 0 bases from V and 6 bases from J, with 12 bases in between. The CDR3 contains 14 residues. Germline-derived CDR1 and CDR2 are WNHNN and SYGVQD (reference sequence). CDR3 amino acids: CASSESAASPEQYF. In DNA form, the CDR3 reads TGCGCCAGCAGTGAGTCAGCAGCGAGTCCCGAGCAGTACTTC.

CDR3 bases: TGTGCCATCAGTGAATCCGGACTCCTCGGCAATGAGCAGTTCTTC. Its protein is CAISESGLLGNEQFF. This rearrangement joins TRBV10-3 to TRBJ2-1, with D maybe TRBD2 (5 bases). Germline CDR1 reads ENHRY; CDR2 reads SYGVKD. The CDR3 length is 15 residues. Trimming took off 3 bases at V and 6 bases at J, with 15 bases between the two ends.

In the case of this clone: This CDR3 is also generated by other DNA sequences in the sample. The chain joins TRBV11-2 to TRBJ2-2; D gene ambiguous. Germline-derived CDR1 and CDR2 are SGHAT and FQNNGV. The CDR3 spans 13 residues. Trimming pared 1 base from V and 5 bases from J, leaving 5 bases between. DNA of the CDR3: TGTGCCAGCAGCTTAGCCGGGACCGGGGAGCTGTTTTTT. As protein: CASSLAGTGELFF.

The CDR3 sequence: CAWSVLGEAHPPLHF. The CDR3 coding sequence is TGTGCCTGGAGCGTGCTCGGGGAAGCTCACCCACCCCTCCACTTT. J is TRBJ1-6 and V is TRBV30; D is unresolved. This CDR3 is 15 amino acids long. V lost 3 bases and J lost 11, with 20 bases in between. The germline CDR1 and CDR2 sequences are GTSNPN and SVGIG (reference sequence).

V and J are TRBV28 and TRBJ2-5, with 16 bases matching TRBD2. The V segment lost 5 bases and the J segment 4 bases; nucleotides outside the gene matches: 4. The CDR3 length is 16 residues. Germline lookup yields CDR1 MDHEN and CDR2 SYDVKM. The CDR3 reads CASSVGTSGGGETQYF. The CDR3 nucleotides read TGTGCCAGCAGTGTCGGGACTAGCGGGGGGGGAGAGACCCAGTACTTC.

This clone is labeled medium-sized. V and J are TRBV7-2 and TRBJ1-4; maybe TRBD1 (6 bases). Trimming stripped 4 bases from V and 5 bases from J, with 11 bases between. CDR1 and CDR2 (germline): SGHTA, FQGNSA. This CDR3 spans 14 amino acids. CDR3 in amino acids: CASSYRVGNEKLFF. The CDR3 DNA sequence: TGTGCCAGCAGCTACAGGGTCGGGAATGAAAAACTGTTTTTT.

The V and J genes are TRBV7-6 and TRBJ2-7, with D unresolved. Germline lookup yields CDR1 SGHVS and CDR2 FNYEAQ. Trimming left V 3 bases short and J 5 bases short, with 14 bases between. CDR3 length: 14 amino acids. The CDR3 DNA sequence: TGTGCCAGCAGCTTTGGACGTATAGAAGACGAGCAGTACTTC. Translating gives CASSFGRIEDEQYF.

Only one count was recorded for this clone. The DNA of the CDR3 is TGTGCCAGCAGCCGCCGGACTAGCGGGAACACCGGGGAGCTGTTTTTT. Translating gives CASSRRTSGNTGELFF. The V and J genes are TRBV7-8 and TRBJ2-2; 10 bases match TRBD2. The CDR3 loop spans 16 amino acids. Germline assignment: CDR1 SGHVS and CDR2 FQNEAQ. The junction had 4 bases not matched to a gene; V was cut back by 5 bases and J by 1 base.

CDR3 protein: CASSYNLAGTDTQYF. In DNA, the CDR3 is TGTGCCAGCAGTTACAACCTAGCGGGCACAGATACGCAGTATTTT. The chain is built from TRBV6-5 and TRBJ2-3; 7 nucleotides line up with TRBD2. The germline CDR1 and CDR2 sequences are MNHEY and SVGAGI. This CDR3 has 15 amino acids. The V and J ends lost 2 bases and 1 base, in that order; junction bases with no gene match: 3.

The chain combines TRBV30 with TRBJ2-2, with TRBD2 identical over 7 bases. V shed 6 bases and J 0 bases; nucleotides not matched to a gene: 7. CDR3 length: 15 amino acids. The germline gives CDR1 GTSNPN, CDR2 SVGIG (reference sequence). For the CDR3, the DNA is TGTGCCTGTAGGGAGGGACCCCCGAACACCGGGGAGCTGTTTTTT. Translated: CACREGPPNTGELFF.

The chain couples TRBV4-3 to TRBJ2-3, with TRBD2 matching 14 bases. The CDR3 runs 20 residues. J lost 5 bases, V lost 0 bases, and 13 bases had no gene match. Germline assignment: CDR1 LGHNA and CDR2 YSLEER. The CDR3 sequence is CASSQDLSRGLAGVGDTQYF. CDR3 coding DNA: TGCGCCAGCAGCCAAGACCTCAGTAGGGGACTAGCGGGAGTGGGAGATACGCAGTATTTT.

The chain combines TRBV4-1 with TRBJ1-5; the D is unclear. The ends were cut back, 1 base at V and 3 bases at J, with 7 bases in the middle. The CDR3 totals 14 residues. The V gene's germline CDR1 is MGHRA and CDR2 YSYEKL. CDR3 sequence (DNA): TGCGCCAGCAGCCAAGGGGATTTCAATCAGCCCCAGCATTTT. This gives the protein CASSQGDFNQPQHF.

The chain couples TRBV9 to TRBJ2-5; D is undetermined. Looked up from germline, CDR1 is SGDLS and CDR2 is YYNGEE. The CDR3 runs to 14 residues. V was pared by 0 bases and J by 6 bases, with 12 bases between. CDR3 bases: TGTGCCAGCAGCGTAGGACCTAGAACGCAGACCCAGTACTTC. Its translation: CASSVGPRTQTQYF.

This clone was seen more than once but under ten times. The rearrangement uses TRBV5-8 and TRBJ1-2, with D possibly matching TRBD1 (5 bases). The CDR3 is 13 residues long. Germline V gene sequence: CDR1 SGHTS, CDR2 YDEGEE. Trimming pared 0 bases from V and 8 bases from J, leaving 11 bases between. The CDR3 nucleotides are TGTGCCAGCAGCTTGGGACAGATTTGGGGCTACACCTTC. This translates into CASSLGQIWGYTF.

This chain uses TRBV9 with TRBJ2-3, with 9 bases aligning to TRBD2. The J segment lost 1 base and the V segment lost 3 bases, leaving 12 bases of the junction unmatched. The CDR3 has 18 residues. Germline CDR1 and CDR2: SGDLS and YYNGEE. CDR3 in amino acids: CASSGSLRGGRGTDTQYF. The DNA of the CDR3 is TGTGCCAGCAGCGGCTCCCTGCGGGGGGGCCGTGGCACAGATACGCAGTATTTT.

V gene TRBV7-9 combines with J gene TRBJ1-1; TRBD1 aligns across 8 bases. Germline CDR1 SEHNR, CDR2 FQNEAQ (reference sequence). The CDR3 contains 17 residues. V shed 5 bases, J shed 1 base, and the junction held 12 bases outside the gene matches. CDR3: CASSPEGSTGANTEAFF. The DNA for the CDR3 is TGTGCCAGCAGCCCTGAAGGCTCGACAGGGGCGAACACTGAAGCTTTCTTT.

CDR3: CASSQRSGRARETQYF. Here the CDR3 DNA reads TGTGCCAGCAGCCAAAGGAGCGGGAGGGCCAGAGAGACCCAGTACTTC. The chain recombines TRBV14 with TRBJ2-5, with 10 nucleotides matching TRBD2. Trimming removed 2 bases from V and 4 bases from J; junction bases left unmatched: 7. The CDR3 length is 16 residues. From germline, CDR1 is SGHDN and CDR2 FVKESK.

This sequence joins TRBV7-3 and TRBJ2-7, with 8 bases lining up with TRBD2. The germline CDR1 and CDR2 sequences are SGHTA and FQGTGA. CDR3 length: 14 residues. V shed 5 bases and J 6 bases; nucleotides not matched to a gene: 9. The CDR3 nucleotides read TGTGCCAGCAGCCCGGGACTAGGTGTTACCGAGCAGTACTTC. Translated: CASSPGLGVTEQYF.